This passage covers 20 T cell receptor beta chains from one sample sequenced in a study of OX40 agonist ivuxolimab in advanced cancers. Repertoires were generated with immunoSEQ multiplex PCR, while TCRdb's copy carries only in-frame clones and drops some. The sample records some 67,000 clones, approximately 81% being singletons. This sample comprised CD4+ or CD8+ T cells sorted from blood, obtained in a trial of the OX40 agonist ivuxolimab. These receptors originate from an adult with an advanced solid tumor such as melanoma, head and neck, liver or kidney cancer.

This rearrangement joins TRBV23-1 to TRBJ1-1; 9 positions match TRBD1. TRBV23-1 carries the ORF label, with uncertain function. Trimming at V came to 0 bases and at J to 0 bases, leaving 8 bases not matched to a gene. CDR3 length: 18 residues. The CDR3 is CASSQSPGQGIMNTEAFF. Here the CDR3 DNA reads TGCGCCAGCAGTCAATCCCCCGGACAGGGGATCATGAACACTGAAGCTTTCTTT.

J is TRBJ2-5 and V is TRBV6-1; D is undetermined. The germline CDR1 and CDR2 sequences are MNHNS and SASEGT. This CDR3 is 11 amino acids long. V lost 5 bases to trimming and J lost 5 bases, with 6 bases between them. CDR3 DNA sequence: TGTGCCAGCAGTCCCCGGGAGACCCAGTACTTC. Translating gives CASSPRETQYF.

The CDR3 protein is CASSPRAGAPGNEQFF. The CDR3 nucleotides read TGTGCCAGCAGCCCCCGGGCGGGAGCCCCGGGCAATGAGCAGTTCTTC. The rearrangement links TRBV7-2 to TRBJ2-1, with 7 nucleotides matching TRBD2. CDR3 size: 16 residues. V was clipped by 5 bases and J by 6 bases; unmatched bases: 13. From germline, CDR1 is SGHTA and CDR2 FQGNSA.

The V gene is TRBV5-6, the J gene TRBJ2-1; the match to TRBD2 covers 7 bases. The CDR3 spans 12 residues. CDR1 and CDR2 from the germline V gene are SGHDT and YYEEEE. J was trimmed by 8 bases and V by 3 bases; bases with no gene match: 2. CDR3 sequence: CASSWGLYEQFF. The DNA of the CDR3 is TGTGCCAGCAGCTGGGGACTATATGAGCAGTTCTTC.

Here the CDR3 reads CASSSKRDRPSYEQYF. As DNA, the CDR3 is TGTGCCAGCAGCTCCAAGCGGGACAGGCCCTCCTACGAGCAGTACTTC. The chain employs TRBV7-9 and TRBJ2-7; tentative D call: TRBD1 (8 bases). In germline, CDR1 is SEHNR, CDR2 FQNEAQ (reference sequence). The V end lost 4 bases, the J end lost 0 bases, and 16 bases lay between the germline ends. The CDR3 totals 16 residues.

The V call is TRBV5-1, the J call TRBJ2-7; 9 bases are a match to TRBD1. V was clipped by 4 bases and J by 0 bases; unmatched bases: 5. The germline V gene encodes CDR1 SGHRS and CDR2 YFSETQ. The CDR3 is made up of 15 amino acids. The CDR3: CASSAQGALSYEQYF. The CDR3 DNA follows: TGCGCCAGCAGCGCACAGGGGGCCCTCTCCTACGAGCAGTACTTC.

The CDR3: CASSQVQGNNEKLFF. The CDR3 DNA reads TGCGCCAGCAGCCAAGTACAGGGCAATAATGAAAAACTGTTTTTT. The genes are TRBV4-1 and TRBJ1-4; tentatively, D is TRBD1 (6 bases). Germline V gene sequence: CDR1 MGHRA, CDR2 YSYEKL. V lost 1 base, J lost 4 bases, and 10 bases lay in between. The length of the CDR3 is 15 residues.

This chain uses TRBV10-3 with TRBJ2-7, with 9 bases lining up with TRBD2. CDR3 length equals 15 residues. Germline loops: CDR1 ENHRY, CDR2 SYGVKD. Trimming at V came to 4 bases and at J to 3 bases, leaving 7 bases not matched to a gene. In nucleotides, the CDR3 is TGTGCCATCAGTGCCATAGCGGGAGTCGGCTACGAGCAGTACTTC. Its protein product is CAISAIAGVGYEQYF.

This rearrangement joins TRBV19 to TRBJ2-7; 15 bases line up with TRBD2. V was pared by 3 bases and J by 1 base, with 1 base of the junction left unmatched. Germline values: CDR1 LNHDA, CDR2 SQIVND (reference sequence). This CDR3 comprises 16 residues. The CDR3 loop reads CASSIGLAGGSYEQYF. DNA for the CDR3: TGTGCCAGTAGTATCGGACTAGCGGGAGGGTCCTACGAGCAGTACTTC.

The chain carries TRBV6-4 and TRBJ1-1; perhaps TRBD1 as D (6 bases). The ends were cut back, 2 bases at V and 3 bases at J, with 10 bases in the middle. Germline V gene lookup returns CDR1 MRHNA and CDR2 SNTAGT. The CDR3 spans 14 residues. The CDR3 is CASSDGGLDTEAFF. The CDR3 nucleotides read TGTGCCAGCAGTGACGGGGGCTTAGACACTGAAGCTTTCTTT.

The gene calls are TRBV5-4 and TRBJ2-5, with 7 nucleotides matching TRBD1. The CDR3 has 13 residues. CDR1 and CDR2 from the germline V gene are SGHNT and YYREEE (reference sequence). The J segment lost 6 bases and the V segment lost 1 base, leaving 3 bases of the junction unmatched. CDR3 nucleotide sequence: TGTGCCAGCAGCTTGATACAGGGGAAGACCCAGTACTTC. It yields the protein CASSLIQGKTQYF.

This chain links TRBV7-2 with TRBJ2-6, with D unclear. The V gene lost 4 bases and the J gene lost 0 bases, with 7 bases spanning the gap. The CDR3 is 15 amino acids. The V gene's germline CDR1 is SGHTA and CDR2 FQGNSA. CDR3 sequence: CASSSDPSGANVLTF. The DNA for the CDR3 is TGTGCCAGCAGCTCCGACCCCTCTGGGGCCAACGTCCTGACTTTC.

V and J are TRBV2 and TRBJ2-2; D is uncertain. Looked up from germline, CDR1 is SNHLY and CDR2 is FYNNEI. The CDR3 is 14 residues long. V gave up 6 bases and J gave up 1 base, with 9 bases separating them. The chain's CDR3 is CASSAEQNTGELFF. The CDR3 DNA is TGTGCCAGCAGCGCGGAACAGAACACCGGGGAGCTGTTTTTT.

The chain couples TRBV4-3 to TRBJ1-2, with a weak D call TRBD1 (5 bases). Germline V gene data show CDR1 as LGHNA and CDR2 as YSLEER. The CDR3 length is 15 residues. V was shortened by 0 bases and J by 4 bases, with 12 bases between the two germline ends. In nucleotides, the CDR3 is TGCGCCAGCAGCCAAGATCGGAGGGGTCGCTATGGCTACACCTTC. Translation: CASSQDRRGRYGYTF.

Worth noting for this clone: No DNA is shown, since the ends of the CDR3 on it are uncertain; the CDR3 is the one TCRdb lists. This chain uses TRBV5-4 with TRBJ2-3; the table's D call TRBD2 went unverified against the DNA. The CDR3 has 13 residues if both end residues are counted. Germline V lookup: CDR1 SGHNT, CDR2 YYREEE (reference sequence). CDR3 region: CASSFGTGTSKYF.

J is TRBJ2-2 and V is TRBV6-1; D gene uncertain. The V and J ends lost 0 bases and 7 bases respectively, with 9 bases between them. CDR1 is MNHNS, CDR2 SASEGT, per germline. The CDR3 length is 14 residues. This CDR3 is CASSEARLSGELFF. The CDR3 DNA is TGTGCCAGCAGTGAAGCGCGACTGAGCGGGGAGCTGTTTTTT.

V and J are TRBV29-1 and TRBJ2-7; D perhaps matches TRBD1 (6 bases). Germline V CDR1 and CDR2: SQVTM, ANQGSEA. The CDR3 extends over 12 amino acids. Trimming removed 5 bases at V and 3 bases at J, with 11 bases between. For the CDR3, the DNA is TGCAGCGTTACAGGGAACGACTACGAGCAGTACTTC. Translation: CSVTGNDYEQYF.

The V and J genes are TRBV2 and TRBJ2-7, with D maybe TRBD2 (5 bases). Trimming pared 8 bases from V and 6 bases from J, leaving 17 bases between. Germline V gives CDR1 SNHLY, CDR2 FYNNEI. This CDR3 spans 13 amino acids. CDR3 nucleotide sequence: TGTGCCAGCGGTACTAGGGCCGGTCGCGAGCAGTACTTC. It translates to CASGTRAGREQYF.

This chain links TRBV7-2 with TRBJ2-5; 9 bases align to TRBD2. This CDR3 is 15 amino acids long. The V and J ends lost 3 bases and 2 bases, in that order; junction bases with no gene match: 4. Germline values: CDR1 SGHTA, CDR2 FQGNSA. The CDR3 region has the DNA TGTGCCAGCAGCTTCACCAGCGGGGGGCAAGAGACCCAGTACTTC. Its protein product is CASSFTSGGQETQYF.

In this sample, this clone turned up a few times. The genes are TRBV10-3 and TRBJ1-2, with D possibly TRBD1 on 5 matching bases. Between the trimmed V and J ends, which lost 0 bases and 7 bases, there was a span of 12 bases. Germline V gene data show CDR1 as ENHRY and CDR2 as SYGVKD. The CDR3 sequence is 14 residues long. The CDR3 sequence is CAISESGPWGGYTF. In DNA, the CDR3 is TGTGCCATCAGTGAGTCGGGACCCTGGGGTGGCTACACCTTC.